This TCR beta chain was found in a study of blood T cell repertoires in COVID-19. Study-wide context: The study drew acute and convalescent COVID-19 samples from the United States, Italy and Spain. From T cells, B-cell-depleted T cells, or PBMCs came the material, which was cDNA or gDNA.

V was clipped by 2 bases and J by 2 bases; unmatched bases: 2. Germline loops: CDR1 SGHVS, CDR2 FNYEAQ. This CDR3 region has 16 residues. Repertoires were generated with immunoSEQ multiplex PCR, while TCRdb's copy carries only in-frame clones and drops some. The sample holds 30,000 to 40,000 clones; more than 75% are singletons and the top ten take 60% to 80%. The chain links TRBV7-6 to TRBJ2-1, with 11 bases identical to TRBD2. The source of this sequence is a man between 65 and 85 years old with acute or convalescent COVID-19. The sequencing input was peripheral blood. CDR3 in DNA: TGTGCCAGCAGCTTACTAGCGGGGGGTACCTACAATGAGCAGTTCTTC. Translated, it gives CASSLLAGGTYNEQFF.